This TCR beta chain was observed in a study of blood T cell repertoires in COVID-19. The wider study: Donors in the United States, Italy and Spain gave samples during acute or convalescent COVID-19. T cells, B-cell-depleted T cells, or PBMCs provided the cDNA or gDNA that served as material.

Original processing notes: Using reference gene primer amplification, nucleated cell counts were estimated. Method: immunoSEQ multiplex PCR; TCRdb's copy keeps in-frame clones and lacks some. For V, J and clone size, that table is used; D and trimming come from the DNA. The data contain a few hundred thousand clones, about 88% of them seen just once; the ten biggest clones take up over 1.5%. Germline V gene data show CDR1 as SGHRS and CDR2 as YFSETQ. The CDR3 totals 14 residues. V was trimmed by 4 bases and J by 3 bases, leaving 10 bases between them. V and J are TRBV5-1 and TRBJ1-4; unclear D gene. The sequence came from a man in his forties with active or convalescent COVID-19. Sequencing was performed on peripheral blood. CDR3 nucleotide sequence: TGCGCCAGCAGCGACTCGACGGCTAATGAAAAACTGTTTTTT. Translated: CASSDSTANEKLFF.